These 22 T cell receptor beta chains share one sample of origin, sequenced in a study of T cells after yellow fever vaccination. TCRdb re-derived calls from the 5' RACE reads in MiXCR, one entry per CDR3 protein. Of about 350,000 distinct CDR3 sequences in the sample, approximately 13% are singletons; the top ten hold 2.5% to 4%. The sample here was CD4+ T cells sorted from PBMCs, taken 15 days after the yellow fever booster vaccination. These TCRs come from a man aged 18 to 30 who received the YFV17D yellow fever vaccine.

The rearrangement joins TRBV3-1 to TRBJ2-7; 13 bases line up with TRBD2. J was trimmed by 2 bases and V by 1 base; bases with no gene match: 5. The CDR3 extends over 17 amino acids. In germline, CDR1 is LGHDT, CDR2 YNNKEL (reference sequence). The CDR3 sequence: CASSQAGLAGPPYEQYV. CDR3 bases: TGTGCCAGCAGCCAAGCGGGACTAGCGGGGCCCCCCTACGAGCAGTACGTC.

This clonotype appeared a few times. The gene calls are TRBV4-1 and TRBJ1-5, with 10 bases aligning to TRBD1. Germline CDR1 and CDR2: MGHRA and YSYEKL. V lost 6 bases, J lost 4 bases, and 24 bases stayed unmatched. There are 21 residues in the CDR3. The CDR3 here is CASRHTGTGVGRGRSNQPQHF. The DNA for the CDR3 is TGCGCCAGCAGGCACACCGGGACAGGGGTAGGGAGGGGTAGAAGTAATCAGCCCCAGCATTTT.

The rearrangement links TRBV20-1 to TRBJ1-2, with D unresolved. V was shortened by 6 bases and J by 4 bases, with 18 bases between the two germline ends. Germline CDR1 and CDR2: DFQATT and SNEGSKA (reference sequence). This CDR3 has 14 amino acids. CDR3 nucleotide sequence: TGCAGTGCAGGAGGAGGTGGCCTTAGCTATGGCTACACCTTC. Residues: CSAGGGGLSYGYTF.

This rearrangement joins TRBV10-2 to TRBJ2-3, with D perhaps assigned TRBD1 or TRBD2 (5 bases each). The germline V and J ends were trimmed by 2 bases and 11 bases, with 8 bases remaining between them. Germline assignment: CDR1 WSHSY and CDR2 SAAADI. The CDR3 contains 11 residues. Written as DNA, the CDR3 is TGCGCCAGCAGTGAGGGGGGAGTGCAGTATTTT. Its translation is CASSEGGVQYF.

The V gene is TRBV4-1, the J gene TRBJ2-1, with 13 bases fitting TRBD2. CDR1 and CDR2 from the germline V gene are MGHRA and YSYEKL. Germline trimming cut 3 bases from V and 2 bases from J; bases unmatched to any gene: 1. The CDR3 is made up of 16 amino acids. The DNA for the CDR3 is TGCGCCAGCAGCCAGGGACTAGCGGGGACCTACAATGAGCAGTTCTTC. It encodes CASSQGLAGTYNEQFF.

The chain is built from TRBV7-2 and TRBJ2-4; D is possibly TRBD2 (5 bases). From germline, CDR1 is SGHTA and CDR2 FQGNSA. This CDR3 contains 12 residues. The ends were cut back, 5 bases at V and 6 bases at J, with 8 bases in the middle. CDR3 loop: CASSVEGNIQYF. The CDR3 DNA reads as TGTGCCAGCAGCGTCGAGGGAAACATTCAGTACTTC.

The genes are TRBV27 and TRBJ2-5, with TRBD1 as a possible D gene (5 bases). Germline V gives CDR1 MNHEY, CDR2 SMNVEV (reference sequence). The CDR3 is 14 amino acids. Trimming left V 4 bases short and J 5 bases short, with 14 bases between. The CDR3 DNA follows: TGTGCCAGCAGTTCAATCCAGGGTTTCGAGACCCAGTACTTC. Its translation: CASSSIQGFETQYF.

The sample holds a few counts of this clonotype. For the CDR3, the DNA is TGTGCCAGCTCACCCCAGACAGGGACGAACACTGAAGCTTTCTTT. Translating it yields CASSPQTGTNTEAFF. The rearrangement joins TRBV18 to TRBJ1-1; 7 bases agree with TRBD1. J was trimmed by 1 base and V by 3 bases; bases with no gene match: 5. Germline CDR1 reads KGHSH; CDR2 reads LQKENI. This CDR3 contains 15 residues.

This clonotype was seen more than once but under ten times. The rearrangement uses TRBV20-1 and TRBJ2-3; D might be TRBD1 or TRBD2, each matching 5 bases. V dropped 6 bases and J dropped 8 bases, with 21 bases sitting between them. Germline assignment: CDR1 DFQATT and CDR2 SNEGSKA (reference sequence). CDR3 length: 14 residues. The CDR3 spells CSATLGTTLGTQYF. CDR3 sequence (DNA): TGCAGTGCCACCCTCGGGACCACACTTGGTACGCAGTATTTT.

This clonotype appeared many times. This chain uses TRBV11-1 with TRBJ2-5, with D tentatively TRBD1 (5 bases). This CDR3 has 14 amino acids. Germline CDR1 reads SGHAT; CDR2 reads FQDESV (reference sequence). V lost 2 bases to trimming and J lost 0 bases, with 7 bases between them. The CDR3 sequence is CASSLQGYQETQYF. CDR3 bases: TGTGCCAGCAGCTTACAGGGATACCAAGAGACCCAGTACTTC.

This clonotype is a singleton in its sample. This chain connects TRBV10-3 to TRBJ2-2; D may be TRBD1 or TRBD2 (5 bases each). The CDR3 runs to 15 residues. Germline CDR1 is ENHRY and CDR2 is SYGVKD. Trimming cost V 4 bases and J 0 bases, with 9 bases left between them. CDR3 nucleotide sequence: TGTGCCATCAGTGCGGGACCGTCGAACACCGGGGAGCTGTTTTTT. The encoded protein is CAISAGPSNTGELFF.

V is TRBV20-1 and J is TRBJ2-7; weak D call: TRBD2 (5 bases). CDR1 and CDR2 from the germline V gene are DFQATT and SNEGSKA (reference sequence). This CDR3 contains 16 residues. The V and J ends lost 0 bases and 3 bases respectively, with 18 bases between them. The CDR3 region is CSARDQTGMRNYEQYF. CDR3 coding DNA: TGCAGTGCTAGAGATCAGACCGGGATGAGAAACTACGAGCAGTACTTC.

This clonotype was found a few times. The rearrangement links TRBV4-1 to TRBJ1-1, with D possibly being TRBD1 (6 bases). Germline V gene lookup returns CDR1 MGHRA and CDR2 YSYEKL. Trimming removed 0 bases from V and 0 bases from J, with 17 bases in between. This CDR3 comprises 18 residues. The CDR3, as DNA: TGCGCCAGCAGCCAAGATGGGACAAGGACCTTTTTGAACACTGAAGCTTTCTTT. Amino acids: CASSQDGTRTFLNTEAFF.

This clonotype was seen a few times. The chain couples TRBV28 to TRBJ2-5, with D possibly TRBD1 on 6 matching bases. The CDR3 loop spans 14 amino acids. In germline, CDR1 is MDHEN, CDR2 SYDVKM. The V end was cut by 5 bases, the J end by 4 bases, with 14 bases between. The CDR3 DNA reads TGTGCCAGCAGTCCCCGACAGGCCGGAGAGACCCAGTACTTC. Its translation is CASSPRQAGETQYF.

The chain recombines TRBV12-3 or TRBV12-4 with TRBJ1-2; D uncertain. The CDR3 contains 13 residues. V lost 2 bases to trimming and J lost 7 bases, with 11 bases between them. As DNA, the CDR3 is TGTGCCAGCAGTTTACGGGTTCCGGGTGGCTACACCTTC. As protein: CASSLRVPGGYTF.

This clonotype was detected a few times. This chain joins TRBV5-1 and TRBJ2-3, with 9 bases matching TRBD1. The V gene end was trimmed by 0 bases and the J gene end by 3 bases; junction bases not matched to a gene: 5. CDR3 length: 16 amino acids. In germline, CDR1 is SGHRS, CDR2 YFSETQ. The chain's CDR3 is CASSLASGQGTDTQYF. CDR3 DNA: TGCGCCAGCAGCTTGGCCTCTGGACAGGGGACAGATACGCAGTATTTT.

This clonotype has only a few counts. In DNA, the CDR3 is TGTGCCAGTAGTAGAACGGACAGTCCAGATACGCAGTATTTT. It specifies CASSRTDSPDTQYF. The V gene is TRBV19, the J gene TRBJ2-3; D is perhaps TRBD1 (6 bases). Trimming stripped 4 bases from V and 4 bases from J, with 12 bases between. Germline lookup yields CDR1 LNHDA and CDR2 SQIVND (reference sequence). CDR3 length: 14 residues.

This chain connects TRBV27 to TRBJ1-4; possibly TRBD1 for D (6 bases). The V gene's germline CDR1 is MNHEY and CDR2 SMNVEV (reference sequence). Trimming shortened V by 5 bases and J by 1 base, and 11 bases separated the two germline ends. This CDR3 spans 15 amino acids. CDR3 bases: TGTGCCAGCAGTCCGGACAGAAGAACTAATGAAAAACTGTTTTTT. Protein sequence: CASSPDRRTNEKLFF.

This clonotype was found many times. The chain recombines TRBV4-1 with TRBJ2-7; the D is unclear. Germline V gene data show CDR1 as MGHRA and CDR2 as YSYEKL. This CDR3 is 13 amino acids long. Trimming removed 4 bases at V and 3 bases at J, with 10 bases between. The DNA of the CDR3 is TGCGCCAGCAGCCGGAGCGTACACTACGAGCAGTACTTC. Translated, it gives CASSRSVHYEQYF.

The chain joins TRBV10-3 to TRBJ1-3, with 8 nucleotides matching TRBD1. The CDR3 loop spans 14 amino acids. Per the germline V gene, CDR1 is ENHRY and CDR2 is SYGVKD. V lost 5 bases and J lost 3; bases outside the gene matches: 3. CDR3 DNA: TGTGCCATCAGTCTTGGACAGGGTGGAAACACCATATATTTT. The encoded protein is CAISLGQGGNTIYF.

The chain joins TRBV29-1 to TRBJ2-5, with TRBD2 matching over 13 bases. This CDR3 has 14 amino acids. Looked up from germline, CDR1 is SQVTM and CDR2 is ANQGSEA. Trimming cost V 7 bases and J 7 bases; bases outside gene matches: 9. As DNA, the CDR3 is TGCAGCGCTAAGACTAGCGGGGGGCTGGGGACCCAGTACTTC. Translation: CSAKTSGGLGTQYF.

The rearrangement uses TRBV6-5 and TRBJ1-6, with TRBD1 matching 10 bases. The CDR3 covers 16 residues. Germline values: CDR1 MNHEY, CDR2 SVGAGI. V was clipped by 0 bases and J by 8 bases; unmatched bases: 4. The CDR3 is CASSYSGQGPDSPLHF. The CDR3, as DNA: TGTGCCAGCAGTTACTCGGGACAGGGGCCTGATTCACCCCTCCACTTT.